The rows below give T cell receptor beta chains drawn from one sample of a study of T-cell memory formation after mild COVID-19. TCRdb used MiXCR to reprocess the 5' RACE reads, holding one entry per CDR3 protein. Of 210,000 or so distinct CDR3 sequences listed, about 18% are singletons. The specimen sequenced was PBMCs or a T cell subset sorted from them (not recorded which). These receptors originate from an adult woman who had mild COVID-19 (a few samples of this study predate the infection). Cell type and time point are not known. Each CDR3 is given with its conserved first and last residue. D genes are given only for firm matches. Only some rows state a clone size, as once, few, many or a class for expanded clones.

v_gene: TRBV28; d_gene: .; abundance: .; j_gene: TRBJ1-1; CDR3aa: CASSLSAAHMAFF; CDR3nt: TGTGCCAGCAGTTTGTCCGCTGCCCATATGGCTTTCTTT
v_gene: TRBV10-3; d_gene: .; abundance: .; j_gene: TRBJ1-1; CDR3aa: CAISGTENTEAFF; CDR3nt: TGTGCCATCAGTGGGACAGAAAACACTGAAGCTTTCTTT
v_gene: TRBV10-3; d_gene: TRBD2; abundance: many; j_gene: TRBJ2-3; CDR3aa: CAISGTSGTDTQYF; CDR3nt: TGTGCCATCAGTGGGACTAGCGGCACAGATACGCAGTATTTT
v_gene: TRBV19; d_gene: TRBD2; abundance: .; j_gene: TRBJ2-1; CDR3aa: CASSMSSGGAGEQFF; CDR3nt: TGTGCCAGTAGTATGTCTAGCGGGGGGGCAGGTGAGCAGTTCTTC
v_gene: TRBV7-2; d_gene: TRBD2; abundance: few; j_gene: TRBJ2-5; CDR3aa: CASSSPRTSGIETQYF; CDR3nt: TGTGCCAGCAGCTCCCCAAGGACTAGCGGGATAGAGACCCAGTACTTC
v_gene: TRBV4-3; d_gene: .; abundance: .; j_gene: TRBJ1-2; CDR3aa: CASSQGVLANYGYTF; CDR3nt: TGCGCCAGCAGCCAAGGGGTTTTAGCTAACTATGGCTACACCTTC
v_gene: TRBV6-5; d_gene: .; abundance: few; j_gene: TRBJ1-1; CDR3aa: CASTFLQGNTEAFF; CDR3nt: TGTGCCAGCACCTTTCTACAGGGGAACACTGAAGCTTTCTTT
v_gene: TRBV15; d_gene: .; abundance: .; j_gene: TRBJ1-5; CDR3aa: CATSRRGNQPQHF; CDR3nt: TGTGCCACCAGCAGGAGAGGCAATCAGCCCCAGCATTTT
v_gene: TRBV29-1; d_gene: .; abundance: .; j_gene: TRBJ2-5; CDR3aa: CSVVLVQETQYF; CDR3nt: TGCAGCGTTGTACTGGTCCAAGAGACCCAGTACTTC
v_gene: TRBV25-1; d_gene: .; abundance: .; j_gene: TRBJ1-3; CDR3aa: CASSSLTGGNTIYF; CDR3nt: TGTGCCAGCAGCTCACTAACTGGTGGAAACACCATATATTTT
v_gene: TRBV6-2/TRBV6-3; d_gene: TRBD1; abundance: .; j_gene: TRBJ2-7; CDR3aa: CASSNNPPGTGGSEQYF; CDR3nt: TGTGCCAGCAGTAATAATCCTCCCGGGACAGGGGGATCCGAGCAGTACTTC
v_gene: TRBV20-1; d_gene: TRBD1; abundance: .; j_gene: TRBJ2-2; CDR3aa: CSAVSGGTGTGELFF; CDR3nt: TGCAGTGCCGTTTCAGGGGGTACCGGCACCGGGGAGCTGTTTTTT
v_gene: TRBV18; d_gene: .; abundance: many; j_gene: TRBJ2-5; CDR3aa: CASSPPGQETQYF; CDR3nt: TGTGCCAGCAGTCCCCCGGGACAAGAGACCCAGTACTTC
v_gene: TRBV6-6; d_gene: .; abundance: .; j_gene: TRBJ1-1; CDR3aa: CASSYSMNMNTEAFF; CDR3nt: TGTGCCAGCAGTTACTCGATGAACATGAACACTGAAGCTTTCTTT
v_gene: TRBV9; d_gene: .; abundance: .; j_gene: TRBJ1-4; CDR3aa: CASSVASLTTNEKLFF; CDR3nt: TGTGCCAGCAGCGTAGCTTCGCTCACGACTAATGAAAAACTGTTTTTT
v_gene: TRBV11-3; d_gene: TRBD2; abundance: few; j_gene: TRBJ2-1; CDR3aa: CASSLGGYAREAYNEQFF; CDR3nt: TGTGCCAGCAGCTTAGGGGGGTACGCGCGGGAGGCCTACAATGAGCAGTTCTTC
v_gene: TRBV7-6; d_gene: .; abundance: few; j_gene: TRBJ2-1; CDR3aa: CASSQGPGNEQFF; CDR3nt: TGTGCCAGCAGCCAAGGGCCCGGAAATGAGCAGTTCTTC
v_gene: TRBV4-3; d_gene: .; abundance: once; j_gene: TRBJ1-3; CDR3aa: CASSQDASTITGNTIYF; CDR3nt: TGCGCCAGCAGCCAAGATGCCTCTACTATTACCGGAAACACCATATATTTT
v_gene: TRBV27; d_gene: TRBD2; abundance: .; j_gene: TRBJ2-3; CDR3aa: CASSLASGGDTQYF; CDR3nt: TGTGCCAGCAGTTTGGCTAGCGGGGGAGATACGCAGTATTTT